Described below is a single TCR beta chain sequence and its context. This record belongs to a study of blood T cell repertoires in COVID-19. For the study at large: Samples of COVID-19 (acute and convalescent) were obtained from the United States, Italy and Spain. Nucleic acid was either cDNA or gDNA, and it came from T cells, B-cell-depleted T cells, or PBMCs.

In the study's own analysis: Nucleated cell counts were estimated from reference gene primer amplification. Profiled with immunoSEQ multiplex PCR; TCRdb holds only in-frame clones, not every one. The D gene and trimming were derived from the DNA, and the V and J assignments and clone size from that table. The sample holds 180,000 or so clones, approximately 89% seen once. The CDR3 runs to 16 residues. The junction had 6 bases not matched to a gene; V was cut back by 4 bases and J by 0 bases. From germline, CDR1 is SGHNT and CDR2 YYREEE (reference sequence). The chain carries TRBV5-4 and TRBJ2-1, with 8 bases lining up with TRBD2. This receptor was obtained from a man aged 40-49 years with active or convalescent COVID-19. The sequenced material came from peripheral blood. CDR3 amino acids: CASSTLAGSSYNEQFF. The CDR3, as DNA: TGTGCCAGCAGCACTTTAGCGGGAAGCTCCTACAATGAGCAGTTCTTC.